A single sample gave rise to the 32 T cell receptor beta chains below, sequenced in a study of tissue T cells after allogeneic stem cell transplantation. Method: immunoSEQ multiplex PCR; TCRdb's copy keeps in-frame clones and lacks some. The sample lists thousands of clones, 45% to 65% occurring once. Time point noted: mouse harvest day 7 after allogeneic transplant. Mouse grafts combined 10^7 T-cell-depleted bone marrow cells with 10^6 splenic CD5+ T cells. Sequenced input: lymph node tissue. Receptors were obtained from a female BALB/c mouse given C57BL/6 T cells with graft-versus-host disease after an allogeneic hematopoietic cell transplant.

This clone was seen only a few times. All gene names here are mouse names. The read falls 1 residue short of the CDR3 end, and the missing part is taken from the germline J gene. V and J are TRBV12-2 and TRBJ1-6, with D possibly being TRBD1 (5 bases). TRBJ1-6 is designated an ORF whose function remains uncertain. CDR3 length: 14 amino acids. Germline V gene sequence: CDR1 SGHLS, CDR2 HYDKME. Trimming cost V 0 bases and J 5 bases, with 7 bases left between them. The CDR3 sequence is CASSLDSDNSPLYF. CDR3 bases read: TGTGCCAGCTCTCTCGACAGCGATAATTCGCCCCTCTAC.

As regards this clone: Gene names are mouse gene names. Sequencing ends 1 residue short of the CDR3 end; the germline J gene provides the rest. This chain connects TRBV15 to TRBJ2-1; 8 nucleotides align to TRBD1. The CDR3 consists of 15 residues. Germline values: CDR1 SGHND, CDR2 FRSKSL. V shed 2 bases and J 6 bases; nucleotides not matched to a gene: 6. Incomplete CDR3 DNA: TGTGCCAGCAGTTTAATGGCAGGGGGCCTTGCTGAGCAGTTC. The encoded protein is CASSLMAGGLAEQF. The complete CDR3 protein is CASSLMAGGLAEQFF.

This clone was seen a few times. Germline and genes here are mouse. The read ends 1 residue before the CDR3 terminus; that terminus is restored from the germline J gene. The chain joins TRBV26 to TRBJ2-4, with no clear D. The V and J ends lost 0 bases and 4 bases respectively, with 2 bases between them. The CDR3 is made up of 12 amino acids. CDR1 is KGHPV and CDR2 is FQNQEV in the germline V gene (reference sequence). The CDR3 bases that were read are TGTGCCAGCAGTCTGTCGGAAAACACCTTGTAC. It codes for CASSLSENTLY. The whole CDR3 protein reads CASSLSENTLYF. Filled out from reference TRBV26 and TRBJ2-4, the complete variable domain reads NSKVIQTPRYLVKGQGQKAKMRCIPEKGHPVVFWYQQNKNNEFKFLINFQNQEVLQQIDMTEKRFSAECPSNSPCSLEIQSSEAGDSALYLCASSLSENTLYFGAGTRLSVL.

As concerns this clone: The gene names given are mouse names. Read sequence stops 1 residue before the CDR3 end, and the germline J gene provides the missing end. The chain recombines TRBV2 with TRBJ1-1; D possibly corresponds to TRBD1 (5 bases). V lost 0 bases and J 5 bases, leaving 7 bases between the germline ends. Germline CDR1 reads LGHNA; CDR2 reads YSYQKL. This CDR3 has 13 amino acids. The CDR3 loop is CASSQERGTEVFF. The covered CDR3 bases are TGTGCCAGCAGCCAAGAGCGGGGGACAGAAGTCTTC.

Turning to this clone: The gene symbols are mouse symbols. The CDR3 is cut off 1 residue early in the read; its end comes from the germline J gene. The gene calls are TRBV3 and TRBJ2-2; the match to TRBD1 covers 7 bases. Germline values: CDR1 SNHLY, CDR2 FYNGKV (reference sequence). CDR3 length: 14 amino acids. The ends lost 6 bases at V and 1 base at J; junction bases unmatched: 2. Partial CDR3 DNA: TGTGCCAGCAGAAGACAGGGAAACACCGGGCAGCTCTAC. Protein product: CASRRQGNTGQLY. The entire CDR3 sequence reads CASRRQGNTGQLYF.

As to this clone: Gene names are mouse gene names. The read ends 1 residue before the CDR3 terminus; that terminus is restored from the germline J gene. J is TRBJ1-6 and V is TRBV31; 7 bases are shared with TRBD1. TRBJ1-6 is designated an ORF whose function remains uncertain. CDR3 length equals 14 residues. The V gene's germline CDR1 is GKSSPN and CDR2 SITVG. V shed 0 bases and J 5 bases; nucleotides not matched to a gene: 1. The CDR3 sequence is CAWSLGTDNSPLYF. Incomplete CDR3 DNA: TGTGCCTGGAGTCTAGGGACAGATAATTCGCCCCTCTAC.

This clone is classed as large. Germline and genes: mouse. The observed sequence ends 1 residue before the CDR3 terminus, with the missing tail filled in from the germline J gene. V usage is TRBV19 and J usage is TRBJ1-4; D gene unclear. Germline CDR1 and CDR2: FNHDT and SITEND (reference sequence). V dropped 0 bases and J dropped 0 bases, with 6 bases sitting between them. The length of the CDR3 is 15 residues. CDR3 DNA, as far as it was read: TGTGCCAGCAGTATAGACGCCGTTTCCAACGAAAGATTATTT. Translated: CASSIDAVSNERLF. The entire CDR3 sequence reads CASSIDAVSNERLFF.

Concerning this clone itself: The gene names here belong to mouse. The CDR3 end is not reached by the read, which stops 1 residue before it; the germline J gene fills it in. The chain carries TRBV13-1 and TRBJ2-5; D gene uncertain. CDR3 length: 16 amino acids. V lost 0 bases and J 0 bases, leaving 11 bases between the germline ends. Per the germline V gene, CDR1 is NSHNY and CDR2 is SYGAGN. Incomplete CDR3 DNA: TGTGCCAGCAGTGATGCCGGCAGGTTTAACCAAGACACCCAGTAC. Protein sequence: CASSDAGRFNQDTQY. The entire CDR3 protein is CASSDAGRFNQDTQYF.

A word on this clone: Here the gene names and germline are mouse. This chain's CDR3 is CASSQEYWGYEQYF. Incomplete CDR3 DNA: TGTGCCAGCAGCCAAGAGTACTGGGGCTATGAACAGTAC. The genes are TRBV5 and TRBJ2-7, with 7 bases identical to TRBD2. The missing CDR3 end, 1 residue past where the read stops, is filled in from the germline J gene. Germline-derived CDR1 and CDR2 are LGHNA and YNLKQL (reference sequence). The trim removed 0 bases at V and 3 bases at J, leaving 2 bases unmatched. The CDR3 consists of 14 residues.

On this clone: Gene names follow the mouse nomenclature. The CDR3 end lies 1 residue beyond the end of the read and is filled in from the germline J gene. This chain links TRBV16 with TRBJ1-2, with D unclear. CDR3 length: 14 amino acids. The ends were cut back, 5 bases at V and 0 bases at J, with 10 bases in the middle. The germline CDR1 and CDR2 sequences are SGHSA and FRNQAP. The CDR3 loop reads CASSPSAANSDYTF. CDR3 DNA, as far as it was read: TGTGCAAGCAGCCCCTCGGCAGCAAACTCCGACTACACC. The full variable domain, in which reference TRBV16 and TRBJ1-2 provide the parts outside the CDR3, is NAGVIQTPRHKVTGKGQEATLWCEPISGHSAVFWYRQTIVQGLEFLTYFRNQAPIDDSGMPKERFSAQMPNQSHSTLKIQSTQPQDSAVYLCASSPSAANSDYTFGSGTRLLVI.

With regard to this clone: Gene names are the mouse ones. The read comes to an end 1 residue before the CDR3 does, leaving the germline J gene to fill in the end. This chain connects TRBV13-2 to TRBJ1-4, with TRBD1 matching 9 bases. Germline V gene data show CDR1 as NNHNN and CDR2 as SYGAGS (reference sequence). The CDR3 length is 15 residues. After removal of 5 bases from V and 0 bases from J, the junction contained 2 bases not matched to a gene. The part of the CDR3 DNA that was read is TGTGCCAGCGGGGGGACAGGGTTTTCCAACGAAAGATTATTT. Translating it yields CASGGTGFSNERLF. The whole CDR3 sequence is CASGGTGFSNERLFF.

This clone was detected only a few times. Each gene name is a mouse one. The read terminates 1 residue ahead of where the CDR3 ends, so the germline J gene completes it. The chain couples TRBV3 to TRBJ2-7, with 8 bases aligning to TRBD2. This CDR3 has 14 residues. Per the germline V gene, CDR1 is SNHLY and CDR2 is FYNGKV (reference sequence). V was clipped by 1 base and J by 3 bases; unmatched bases: 2. The sequenced part of the CDR3 DNA is TGTGCCAGCAGCTTAGACTGGGGGAACTATGAACAGTAC. Residues: CASSLDWGNYEQY. The CDR3 reads in full as CASSLDWGNYEQYF.

In regard to this clone: The genes are named according to mouse. The CDR3 DNA, read in part, is TGTGCCAGCAGCTTGACATCTAGTGCAGAAACGCTGTAT. It codes for CASSLTSSAETLY. The full CDR3 protein is CASSLTSSAETLYF. The chain uses TRBV3 and TRBJ2-3, with D hard to call. The CDR3 is cut off 1 residue early in the read; its end comes from the germline J gene. Germline V gives CDR1 SNHLY, CDR2 FYNGKV (reference sequence). V was clipped by 3 bases and J by 0 bases, with 7 bases between them. The CDR3 covers 14 residues.

To note about this clone: Mouse gene names apply. The read falls 1 residue short of the CDR3 end, and the missing part is taken from the germline J gene. The chain employs TRBV5 and TRBJ1-4, with D perhaps TRBD1 (6 bases). In germline, CDR1 is LGHNA, CDR2 YNLKQL (reference sequence). The V end lost 4 bases, the J end lost 0 bases, and 9 bases lay between the germline ends. The CDR3 contains 15 residues. Incomplete CDR3 DNA: TGTGCCAGCAGCCCGACAGGTATTTCCAACGAAAGATTATTT. The encoded protein is CASSPTGISNERLF. The entire CDR3 sequence reads CASSPTGISNERLFF.

This clone was found a few times. Mouse gene names apply. Coverage ceases 1 residue before the CDR3 finishes, and the germline J gene fills in the end. Other DNA sequences within the sample encode an identical CDR3. The chain combines TRBV26 with TRBJ1-1, with a possible D match to TRBD1 (5 bases). The CDR3 has 13 amino acids. Germline CDR1 is KGHPV and CDR2 is FQNQEV (reference sequence). V was shortened by 2 bases and J by 1 base, with 5 bases between the two germline ends. The DNA read from the CDR3 is TGTGCCAGCAGTCTGGGACAAAACACAGAAGTCTTC. Translated: CASSLGQNTEVF. The whole CDR3 sequence reads CASSLGQNTEVFF. Supplemented by reference TRBV26 and TRBJ1-1, the full variable domain reads NSKVIQTPRYLVKGQGQKAKMRCIPEKGHPVVFWYQQNKNNEFKFLINFQNQEVLQQIDMTEKRFSAECPSNSPCSLEIQSSEAGDSALYLCASSLGQNTEVFFGKGTRLTVV.

In the case of this clone: Gene names follow the mouse nomenclature. The observed sequence ends 1 residue before the CDR3 terminus, with the missing tail filled in from the germline J gene. The chain couples TRBV12-1 to TRBJ2-5; the D gene is possibly TRBD2 (6 bases). Germline V CDR1 and CDR2: SGHSN, HYEKVE. CDR3 length: 12 residues. Trimming removed 1 base from V and 5 bases from J, with 6 bases in between. The CDR3 loop is CASSLGGDTQYF. CDR3 bases read: TGTGCCAGCTCTCTGGGGGGAGACACCCAGTAC.

Of note for this clone: Mouse germline and gene names are used. The CDR3 end falls 1 residue outside the read, so it is completed with the germline J gene. V is TRBV12-1 and J is TRBJ2-3, with 11 bases lining up with TRBD2. This CDR3 spans 15 amino acids. Looked up from germline, CDR1 is SGHSN and CDR2 is HYEKVE. Trimming at V came to 5 bases and at J to 0 bases, leaving 3 bases not matched to a gene. CDR3 in amino acids: CASFDWGGSAETLYF. The part of the CDR3 DNA that was read is TGTGCCAGCTTCGACTGGGGGGGAAGTGCAGAAACGCTGTAT.

In regard to this clone: The gene names here belong to mouse. The read terminates 1 residue ahead of where the CDR3 ends, so the germline J gene completes it. V is TRBV3 and J is TRBJ2-4; a weak D match, TRBD1 (6 bases). Between the trimmed V and J ends, which lost 5 bases and 5 bases, there was a span of 8 bases. CDR3 length: 12 amino acids. Germline CDR1 is SNHLY and CDR2 is FYNGKV (reference sequence). This CDR3 is CASSPQGNTLYF. The covered CDR3 bases are TGTGCCAGCAGCCCACAGGGAAACACCTTGTAC.

This clone counts as medium-sized. Here the gene names and germline are mouse. The sequence runs out 1 residue before the end of the CDR3; the remainder is reconstructed from the germline J gene. Different DNA sequences within this sample yield the same CDR3. The chain couples TRBV26 to TRBJ2-7; the D is unclear. The CDR3 has 13 residues. Between the trimmed V and J ends, which lost 4 bases and 4 bases, there was a span of 11 bases. CDR1 is KGHPV and CDR2 is FQNQEV in the germline V gene (reference sequence). CDR3 protein: CASSPGGSYEQYF. CDR3 DNA (partial): TGTGCCAGCAGTCCAGGAGGGTCTTATGAACAGTAC.

Worth noting for this clone: Gene names are the mouse ones. The read terminates 1 residue ahead of where the CDR3 ends, so the germline J gene completes it. The chain uses TRBV26 and TRBJ2-3; D call uncertain. The CDR3 extends over 13 amino acids. Trimming cost V 5 bases and J 0 bases, with 6 bases left between them. Looked up from germline, CDR1 is KGHPV and CDR2 is FQNQEV (reference sequence). CDR3 DNA (partial): TGTGCCAGCAGTTGGAATAGTGCAGAAACGCTGTAT. Translating gives CASSWNSAETLY. The entire CDR3 protein reads CASSWNSAETLYF.

A remark on this clone: Gene names are mouse gene names. The CDR3 goes on 1 residue after the read ends, and that part is filled in from the germline J gene. The chain links TRBV3 to TRBJ2-1, with 8 positions matching TRBD2. Germline trimming cut 2 bases from V and 7 bases from J; bases unmatched to any gene: 1. This CDR3 is 13 amino acids long. The germline CDR1 and CDR2 sequences are SNHLY and FYNGKV (reference sequence). This CDR3 is CASSLLGGAEQFF. CDR3 DNA (partial): TGTGCCAGCAGCTTATTGGGGGGGGCTGAGCAGTTC.

Details on this clone: The gene names given are mouse names. CDR3 DNA (partial): TGTGCAAGCAGCTTAGTCAGGGGGCAAAAAAACACCTTGTAC. Translating it yields CASSLVRGQKNTLY. Given in full, the CDR3 is CASSLVRGQKNTLYF. J is TRBJ2-4 and V is TRBV16; 8 positions match TRBD1. The DNA ends 1 residue before the CDR3 does, and the rest of the CDR3 is filled in from the germline J gene. Germline V lookup: CDR1 SGHSA, CDR2 FRNQAP. The CDR3 runs 15 residues. Trimming took 1 base from V and 4 from J; bases not matched to a gene: 4.

Note on this clone: Gene names are mouse gene names. The CDR3 extends 1 residue past the end of the read, so its final part is completed from the germline J gene. V usage is TRBV26 and J usage is TRBJ1-1; 8 bases are shared with TRBD1. The V gene's germline CDR1 is KGHPV and CDR2 FQNQEV (reference sequence). This CDR3 is 13 amino acids long. V lost 4 bases, J lost 7 bases, and 5 bases stayed unmatched. CDR3 DNA (partial): TGTGCCAGCAGTCCTGGGACAGGAATAGAAGTCTTC. It yields the protein CASSPGTGIEVF. The entire CDR3 protein reads CASSPGTGIEVFF.

Points on this clone: All gene names here are mouse names. The sequenced fragment ends 1 residue before the CDR3 boundary, so the rest is inferred from the germline J gene. This chain uses TRBV23 with TRBJ1-5. The V gene's germline CDR1 is KGHTA and CDR2 FQNQQP. The CDR3 loop spans 10 amino acids. The CDR3 bases that were read are TGCTCCAGCAGTCACCAGGCTCCGCTT. It is translated as CSSSHQAPL. The CDR3 as a whole reads CSSSHQAPLF.

A remark on this clone: Here the gene names and germline are mouse. The missing CDR3 end, 1 residue past where the read stops, is filled in from the germline J gene. The chain links TRBV5 to TRBJ2-4; the D is unclear. Deletions cut 0 bases from V and 0 bases from J, with 4 bases between. This CDR3 has 14 amino acids. Germline V lookup: CDR1 LGHNA, CDR2 YNLKQL (reference sequence). CDR3 DNA (partial): TGTGCCAGCAGCCAAGATCCTAGTCAAAACACCTTGTAC. It yields the protein CASSQDPSQNTLY. The entire CDR3 protein is CASSQDPSQNTLYF.

Remarks on this clone: Gene names follow the mouse nomenclature. The missing CDR3 end, 1 residue past where the read stops, is filled in from the germline J gene. J is TRBJ1-1 and V is TRBV26; possibly TRBD1 for D (5 bases). The V gene lost 5 bases and the J gene lost 0 bases, with 7 bases spanning the gap. The CDR3 length is 13 residues. Germline values: CDR1 KGHPV, CDR2 FQNQEV (reference sequence). The part of the CDR3 DNA that was read is TGTGCCAGCAGTTCAGGGACAAACACAGAAGTCTTC. Protein sequence: CASSSGTNTEVF. The entire CDR3 reads CASSSGTNTEVFF.

About this clone itself: Genes here carry mouse names. The DNA ends 1 residue before the CDR3 does, and the rest of the CDR3 is filled in from the germline J gene. The chain uses TRBV13-1 and TRBJ2-5; 7 nucleotides match TRBD1. This CDR3 has 13 amino acids. The ends lost 7 bases at V and 3 bases at J; junction bases unmatched: 5. The germline V gene has CDR1 NSHNY and CDR2 SYGAGN. CDR3 bases read: TGTGCCAGCGGCGGGACAGTTCAAGACACCCAGTAC. Encoded protein: CASGGTVQDTQY. The complete CDR3 protein is CASGGTVQDTQYF.

This clone is judged large. The germline and genes are mouse ones. Coverage ceases 1 residue before the CDR3 finishes, and the germline J gene fills in the end. The chain uses TRBV5 and TRBJ2-7; 9 bases match TRBD2. Germline trimming cut 1 base from V and 3 bases from J; bases unmatched to any gene: 4. The CDR3 loop spans 15 amino acids. Germline loops: CDR1 LGHNA, CDR2 YNLKQL (reference sequence). The CDR3: CASSQADWGFYEQYF. Partial CDR3 DNA: TGTGCCAGCAGCCAAGCGGACTGGGGTTTCTATGAACAGTAC.

A remark on this clone: These gene names are mouse names. The read is 1 residue too short to cover the CDR3 end, so that end is filled in from the germline J gene. The J gene is TRBJ2-3, the V gene TRBV26; no definite D call. V was shortened by 4 bases and J by 0 bases, with 5 bases between the two germline ends. The germline V gene has CDR1 KGHPV and CDR2 FQNQEV (reference sequence). CDR3 length: 13 residues. CDR3 bases read: TGTGCCAGCAGTCAAACTAGTGCAGAAACGCTGTAT. Its protein product is CASSQTSAETLY. The entire CDR3 protein is CASSQTSAETLYF.

To note about this clone: All gene names here are mouse names. Read sequence stops 1 residue before the CDR3 end, and the germline J gene provides the missing end. V and J are TRBV15 and TRBJ2-7; D may match TRBD1 or TRBD2 (6 bases each). V was cut by 4 bases and J by 0 bases, with 7 bases left in between. This CDR3 contains 13 residues. Germline assignment: CDR1 SGHND and CDR2 FRSKSL. CDR3 in amino acids: CASSWGLSYEQYF. CDR3 bases read: TGTGCCAGCAGTTGGGGGCTCTCCTATGAACAGTAC.

This clone was observed a few times. All gene names here are mouse names. The missing CDR3 end, 1 residue past where the read stops, is filled in from the germline J gene. This chain connects TRBV23 to TRBJ2-3. Germline CDR1 and CDR2: KGHTA and FQNQQP. The CDR3 spans 16 residues. Partial CDR3 DNA: TGCTCCAGCAGTCAATCGTTCGGGGGACCCGCAGAAACGCTGTAT. Encoded protein: CSSSQSFGGPAETLY. The whole CDR3 protein reads CSSSQSFGGPAETLYF.

For this clone: Mouse gene names and germline throughout. The sequence runs out 1 residue before the end of the CDR3; the remainder is reconstructed from the germline J gene. Different DNA sequences within this sample yield the same CDR3. V and J are TRBV19 and TRBJ1-1, with D maybe TRBD1 (6 bases). Trimming left V 3 bases short and J 3 bases short, with 9 bases between. Germline CDR1 is FNHDT and CDR2 is SITEND (reference sequence). The CDR3 runs 13 residues. The covered CDR3 bases are TGTGCCAGCAGTAGGGGGCGGGACACAGAAGTCTTC. It codes for CASSRGRDTEVF. The full CDR3 protein is CASSRGRDTEVFF.